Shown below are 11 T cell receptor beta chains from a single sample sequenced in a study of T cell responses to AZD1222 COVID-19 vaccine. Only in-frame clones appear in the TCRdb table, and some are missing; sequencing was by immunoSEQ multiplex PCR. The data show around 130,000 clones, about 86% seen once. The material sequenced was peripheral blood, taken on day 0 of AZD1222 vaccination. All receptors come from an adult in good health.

The CDR3 loop reads CASSPPADPHEQYF. The CDR3 DNA is TGTGCCAGCTCACCACCGGCAGACCCCCACGAGCAGTACTTC. J is TRBJ2-7 and V is TRBV18; D call uncertain. Trimming removed 0 bases at V and 5 bases at J, with 11 bases between. The CDR3 sequence is 14 residues long. The V gene's germline CDR1 is KGHSH and CDR2 LQKENI.

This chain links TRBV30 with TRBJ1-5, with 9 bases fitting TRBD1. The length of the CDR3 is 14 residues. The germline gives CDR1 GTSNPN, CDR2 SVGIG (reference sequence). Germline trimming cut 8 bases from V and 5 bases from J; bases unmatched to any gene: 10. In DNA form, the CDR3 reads TGTGCCGCGCAACAGGGGGCGGGGGATCAGCCCCAGCATTTT. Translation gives CAAQQGAGDQPQHF.

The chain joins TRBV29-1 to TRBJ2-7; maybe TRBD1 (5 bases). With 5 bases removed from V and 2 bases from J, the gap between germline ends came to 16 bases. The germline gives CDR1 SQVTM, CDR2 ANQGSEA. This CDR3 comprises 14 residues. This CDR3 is CSVTVQGIPYEQYF. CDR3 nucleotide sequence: TGCAGCGTTACCGTTCAGGGAATCCCCTACGAGCAGTACTTC.

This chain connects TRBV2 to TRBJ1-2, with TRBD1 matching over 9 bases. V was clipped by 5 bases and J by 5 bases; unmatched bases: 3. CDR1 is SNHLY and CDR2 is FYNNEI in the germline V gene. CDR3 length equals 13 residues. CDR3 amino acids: CASSIQGAYGYTF. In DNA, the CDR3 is TGTGCCAGCAGTATACAGGGGGCTTATGGCTACACCTTC.

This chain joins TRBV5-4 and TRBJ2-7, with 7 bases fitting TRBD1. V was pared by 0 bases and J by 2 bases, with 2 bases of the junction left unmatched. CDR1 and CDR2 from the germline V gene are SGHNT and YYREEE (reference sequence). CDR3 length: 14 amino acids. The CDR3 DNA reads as TGTGCCAGCAGCTTGGGGCAGGGGGCCTACGAGCAGTACTTC. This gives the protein CASSLGQGAYEQYF.

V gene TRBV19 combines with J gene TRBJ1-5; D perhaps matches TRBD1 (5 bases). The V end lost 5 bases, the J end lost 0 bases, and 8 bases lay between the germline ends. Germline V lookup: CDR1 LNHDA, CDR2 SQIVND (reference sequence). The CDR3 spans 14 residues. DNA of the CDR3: TGTGCCAGTAGTCGGGGGTATAGCAATCAGCCCCAGCATTTT. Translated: CASSRGYSNQPQHF.

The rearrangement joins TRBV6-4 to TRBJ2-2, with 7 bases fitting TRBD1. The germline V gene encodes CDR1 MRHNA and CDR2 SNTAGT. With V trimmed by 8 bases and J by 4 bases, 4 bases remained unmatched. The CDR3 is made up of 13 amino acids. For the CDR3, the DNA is TGTGCCAGCTCTGGACAGGCCACCGGGGAGCTGTTTTTT. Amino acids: CASSGQATGELFF.

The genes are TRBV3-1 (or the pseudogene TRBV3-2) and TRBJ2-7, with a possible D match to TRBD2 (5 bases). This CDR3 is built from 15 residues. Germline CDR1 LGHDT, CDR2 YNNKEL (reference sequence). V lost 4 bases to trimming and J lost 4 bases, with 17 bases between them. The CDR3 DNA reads TGTGCCAGCAGCCTAAGAAGAGGGAGTAGGTACGAGCAGTACTTC. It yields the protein CASSLRRGSRYEQYF.

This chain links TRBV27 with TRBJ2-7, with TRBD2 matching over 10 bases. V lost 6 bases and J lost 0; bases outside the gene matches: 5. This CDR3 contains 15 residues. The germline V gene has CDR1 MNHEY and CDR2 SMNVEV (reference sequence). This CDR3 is CASSYSGGSSYEQYF. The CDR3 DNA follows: TGTGCCAGCAGCTATAGCGGGGGGAGCTCCTACGAGCAGTACTTC.

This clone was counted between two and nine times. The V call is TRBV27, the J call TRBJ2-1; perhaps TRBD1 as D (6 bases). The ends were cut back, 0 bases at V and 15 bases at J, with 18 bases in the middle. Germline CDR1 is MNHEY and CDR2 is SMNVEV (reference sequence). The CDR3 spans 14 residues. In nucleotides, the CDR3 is TGTGCCAGCAGTTTATCGGCAGGGGCGCCTTGGGGGTTCTTC. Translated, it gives CASSLSAGAPWGFF.

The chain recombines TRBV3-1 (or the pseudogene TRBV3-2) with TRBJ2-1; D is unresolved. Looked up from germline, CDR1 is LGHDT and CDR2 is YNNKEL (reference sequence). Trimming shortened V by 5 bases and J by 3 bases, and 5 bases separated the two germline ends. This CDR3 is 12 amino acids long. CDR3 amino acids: CASSGDYNEQFF. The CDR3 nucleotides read TGTGCCAGCAGCGGTGACTACAATGAGCAGTTCTTC.